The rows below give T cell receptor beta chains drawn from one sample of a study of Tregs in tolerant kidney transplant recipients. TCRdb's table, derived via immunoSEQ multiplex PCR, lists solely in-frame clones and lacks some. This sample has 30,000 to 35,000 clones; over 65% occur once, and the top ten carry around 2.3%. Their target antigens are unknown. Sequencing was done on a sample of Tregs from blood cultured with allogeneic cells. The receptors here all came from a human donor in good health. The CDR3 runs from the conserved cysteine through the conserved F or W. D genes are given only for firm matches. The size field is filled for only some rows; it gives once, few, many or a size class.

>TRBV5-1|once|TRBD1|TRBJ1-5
TGCGCCAGCAGCTACACAGGGGAAGGTCAGCCCCAGCATTTT
CASSYTGEGQPQHF
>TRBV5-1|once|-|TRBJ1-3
TGCGCCAGCAGCTTCCACCAGCAGGATACTGGAAACACCATATATTTT
CASSFHQQDTGNTIYF
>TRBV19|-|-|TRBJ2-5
TGTGCCAGTAGTAGCGGCCGGGTAGGGGAGACCCAGTACTTC
CASSSGRVGETQYF
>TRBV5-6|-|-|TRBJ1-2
TGTGCCAGCAGCTTGTACCCCGGACAGAGCAACTATGGCTACACCTTC
CASSLYPGQSNYGYTF
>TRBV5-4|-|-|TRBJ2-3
TGTGCCAGCAACATGAGGGACCGGGGAGATACGCAGTATTTT
CASNMRDRGDTQYF
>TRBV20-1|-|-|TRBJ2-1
TGCAGTGCTGGGGGGACTGCCCAGTTCTTC
CSAGGTAQFF
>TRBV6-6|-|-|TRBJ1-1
TGTGCCAGCAGTTACTCCGAGTTCGTCCGTCCTGAAGCTTTCTTT
CASSYSEFVRPEAFF
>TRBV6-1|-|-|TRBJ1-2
TGTGCCAGCAGTGGTTTTAGGGACCCCCCGACCTTC
CASSGFRDPPTF
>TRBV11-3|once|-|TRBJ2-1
TGTGCCAGCAGCCCTACGAGGGGTGAGCAGTTCTTC
CASSPTRGEQFF
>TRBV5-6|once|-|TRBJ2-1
TGTGCCAGCAGCCTTGGGGTCGGGAGCTCCTACAATGAGCAGTTCTTC
CASSLGVGSSYNEQFF
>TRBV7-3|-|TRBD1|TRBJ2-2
TGTGCCAGCAGCTTACACCCCAGGGGGATCACCGGGGAGCTGTTTTTT
CASSLHPRGITGELFF
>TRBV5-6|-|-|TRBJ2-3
TGTGCCAGCAGTGATGTGGGTGGCGATACGCAGTATTTT
CASSDVGGDTQYF
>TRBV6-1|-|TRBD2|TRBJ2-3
TGTGCCAGCAGTGAAGCTCGGGGGGGCCGATGGACAGATACGCAGTATTTT
CASSEARGGRWTDTQYF
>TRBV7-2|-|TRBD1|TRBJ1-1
TGTGCCAGCAGCGCAGATCCCAGGGGGCATGGTGAAGCTTTCTTT
CASSADPRGHGEAFF
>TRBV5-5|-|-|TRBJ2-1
TGTGCCAGCAGCTTGGGGGTTACTTCCTACAATGAGCAGTTCTTC
CASSLGVTSYNEQFF
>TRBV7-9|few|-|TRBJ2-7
TGTGCCAGCAGCTTAGGGGGGTATAACGAGCAGTACTTC
CASSLGGYNEQYF
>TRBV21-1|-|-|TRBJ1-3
TGTGCCAGCAGCAAACCTGGACAGGGGGGAGGAAACACCATATATTTT
CASSKPGQGGGNTIYF
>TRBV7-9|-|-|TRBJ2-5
TGTGCCAGCAGCGTAACTCCGGGGGTCCAAGAGACCCAGTACTTC
CASSVTPGVQETQYF
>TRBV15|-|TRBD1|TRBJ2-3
TGTGCCACCAGCAGAGAGACAGGGGGCCGTGCGGGCGGAAGGCGAGATACGCAGTATTTT
CATSRETGGRAGGRRDTQYF
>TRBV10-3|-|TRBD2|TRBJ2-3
TGTGCCATCAAACGGACTAGCGGGGGGTCGGATACGCAGTATTTT
CAIKRTSGGSDTQYF
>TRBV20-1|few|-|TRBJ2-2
TGCAGTGCTCCGAACACCGGGGAGCTGTTTTTT
CSAPNTGELFF
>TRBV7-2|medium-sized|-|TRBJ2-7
TGTGCCAGCAGCCTTTTCAGGGGCGAGCAGTACTTC
CASSLFRGEQYF
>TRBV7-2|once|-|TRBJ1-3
TGTGCCAGCAGCCAAAACAGGGGAAACACCATATATTTT
CASSQNRGNTIYF
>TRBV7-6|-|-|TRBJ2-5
TGTGCCAGCAGCTTAATCTTAGGGGAGACCCAGTACTTC
CASSLILGETQYF
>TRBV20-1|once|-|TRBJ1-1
TGCAGTGCCACCGCTGACACTGAAGCTTTCTTT
CSATADTEAFF
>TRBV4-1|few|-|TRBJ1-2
TGCGCCAGCAGCCGGGACAATGGCTACACCTTC
CASSRDNGYTF
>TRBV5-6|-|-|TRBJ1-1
TGTGCCAGCAGCTTGTTGGGTAACTTGGACACTGAAGCTTTCTTT
CASSLLGNLDTEAFF
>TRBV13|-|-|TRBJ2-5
TGTGCCAGCAGCGCTTACAACAGACAAGAGACCCAGTACTTC
CASSAYNRQETQYF
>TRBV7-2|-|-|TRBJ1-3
TGTGCCAGCAGCTTCGGGTCAAGCGGAAACACCATATATTTT
CASSFGSSGNTIYF
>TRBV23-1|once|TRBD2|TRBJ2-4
TGCGCCAGCAGTCAATCGTGGGAGGGTATGATAAACATTCAGTACTTC
CASSQSWEGMINIQYF